This TCR beta chain was found in a study of human T cells and chemical hapten exposure. Regarding this clonotype: The antigen is undetermined.

V lost 6 bases and J lost 12; bases outside the gene matches: 8. This CDR3 spans 11 amino acids. Time point given: patch test 2, 6 weeks after DPC sensitization. Documented treatment: therapeutic diphenylcyclopropenone sensitization with weekly scalp DPC. TCRdb re-called the RACE reads with MiXCR, one entry per CDR3 protein. In the table there are fewer than 150,000 distinct CDR3 sequences, approximately 12% of which are singletons. General observations from the study: Controls formed significantly fewer large CDR3 similarity clusters than expanded TCRs did. Because all patients had alopecia, their immune responses might differ from healthy ones.

Sequences were derived from whole blood, sampled in connection with sensitization to the hapten diphenylcyclopropenone (DPC). The receptor comes from a woman between 50 and 59 years old with alopecia areata. Some clones in this sample may be carry-over from other donors' samples. The rearrangement links TRBV12-3 or TRBV12-4 to TRBJ2-7; 7 bases align to TRBD2. CDR3 sequence (DNA): TGTGCCAGCAGCCCTGGCGGGAGCCCGTACTTC. Amino acid sequence: CASSPGGSPYF.